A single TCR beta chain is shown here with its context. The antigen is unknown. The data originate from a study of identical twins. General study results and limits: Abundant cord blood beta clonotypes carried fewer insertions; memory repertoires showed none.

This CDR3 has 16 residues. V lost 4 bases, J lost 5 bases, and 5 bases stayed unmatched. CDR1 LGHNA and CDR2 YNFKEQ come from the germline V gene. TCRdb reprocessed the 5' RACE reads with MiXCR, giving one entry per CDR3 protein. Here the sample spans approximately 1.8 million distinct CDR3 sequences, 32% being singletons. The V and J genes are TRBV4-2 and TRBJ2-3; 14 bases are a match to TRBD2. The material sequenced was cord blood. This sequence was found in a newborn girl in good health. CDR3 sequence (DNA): TGTGCCAGCAGCCCGGGACTAGCGGGGGAGAGAGATACGCAGTATTTT. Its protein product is CASSPGLAGERDTQYF.